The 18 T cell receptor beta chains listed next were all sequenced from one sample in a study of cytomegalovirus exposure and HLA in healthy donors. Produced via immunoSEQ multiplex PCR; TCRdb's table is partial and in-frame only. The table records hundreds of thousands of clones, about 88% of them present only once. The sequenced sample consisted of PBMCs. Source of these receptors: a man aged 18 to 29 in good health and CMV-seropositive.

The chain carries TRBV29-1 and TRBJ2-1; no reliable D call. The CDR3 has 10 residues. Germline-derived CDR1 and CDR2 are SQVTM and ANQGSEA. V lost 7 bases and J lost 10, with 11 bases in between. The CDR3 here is CSATTLEQFF. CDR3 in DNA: TGCAGCGCCACAACTCTCGAGCAGTTCTTC.

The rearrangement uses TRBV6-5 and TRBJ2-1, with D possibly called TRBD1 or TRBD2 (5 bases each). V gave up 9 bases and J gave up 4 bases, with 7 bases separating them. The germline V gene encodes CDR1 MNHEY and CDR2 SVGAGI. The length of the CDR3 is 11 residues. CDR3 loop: CASGGYNEQFF. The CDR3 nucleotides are TGTGCCAGTGGGGGATACAATGAGCAGTTCTTC.

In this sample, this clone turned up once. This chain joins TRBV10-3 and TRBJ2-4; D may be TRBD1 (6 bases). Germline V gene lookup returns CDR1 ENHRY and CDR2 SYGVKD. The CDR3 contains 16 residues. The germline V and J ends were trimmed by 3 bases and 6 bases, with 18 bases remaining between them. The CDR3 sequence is CAISDYNGGGGNIQYF. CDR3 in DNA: TGTGCCATCAGTGACTACAATGGGGGCGGTGGAAACATTCAGTACTTC.

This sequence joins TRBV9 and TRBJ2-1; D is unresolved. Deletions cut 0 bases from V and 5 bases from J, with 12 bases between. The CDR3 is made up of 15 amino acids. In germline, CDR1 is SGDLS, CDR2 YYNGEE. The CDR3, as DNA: TGTGCCAGCAGCGTAGCACCAGGATTAGACAATGAGCAGTTCTTC. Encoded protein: CASSVAPGLDNEQFF. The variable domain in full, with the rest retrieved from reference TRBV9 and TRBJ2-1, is DSGVTQTPKHLITATGQRVTLRCSPRSGDLSVYWYQQSLDQGLQFLIQYYNGEERAKGNILERFSAQQFPDLHSELNLSSLELGDSALYFCASSVAPGLDNEQFFGPGTRLTVL.

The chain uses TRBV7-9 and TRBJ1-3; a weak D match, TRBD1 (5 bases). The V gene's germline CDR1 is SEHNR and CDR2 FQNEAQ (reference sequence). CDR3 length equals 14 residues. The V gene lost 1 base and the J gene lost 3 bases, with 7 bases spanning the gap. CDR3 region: CASSLGGDGNTIYF. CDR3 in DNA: TGTGCCAGCAGCTTAGGAGGGGATGGAAACACCATATATTTT.

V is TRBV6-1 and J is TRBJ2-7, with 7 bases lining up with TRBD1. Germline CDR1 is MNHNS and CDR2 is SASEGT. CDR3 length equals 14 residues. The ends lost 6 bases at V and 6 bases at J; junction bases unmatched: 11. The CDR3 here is CASSTGVPSSEQYF. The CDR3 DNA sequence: TGTGCCAGCAGCACAGGGGTACCTTCGTCCGAGCAGTACTTC.

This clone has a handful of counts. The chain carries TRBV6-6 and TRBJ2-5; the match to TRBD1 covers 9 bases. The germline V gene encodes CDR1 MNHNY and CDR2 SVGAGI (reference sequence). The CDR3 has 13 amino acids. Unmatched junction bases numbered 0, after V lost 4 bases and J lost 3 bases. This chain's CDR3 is CASSWDREETQYF. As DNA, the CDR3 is TGTGCCAGCAGTTGGGACAGGGAAGAGACCCAGTACTTC.

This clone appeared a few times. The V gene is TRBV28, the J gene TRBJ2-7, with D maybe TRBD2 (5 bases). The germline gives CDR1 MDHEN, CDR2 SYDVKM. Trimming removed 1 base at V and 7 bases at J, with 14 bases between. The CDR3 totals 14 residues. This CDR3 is CASSLYPGVGEQYF. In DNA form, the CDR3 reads TGTGCCAGCAGTTTATACCCCGGGGTTGGGGAGCAGTACTTC.

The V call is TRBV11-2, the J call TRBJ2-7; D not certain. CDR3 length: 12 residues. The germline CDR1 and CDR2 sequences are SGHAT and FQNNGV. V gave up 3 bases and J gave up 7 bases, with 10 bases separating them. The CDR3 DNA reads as TGTGCCAGCAGCTTGGGCTGGAGTGAGCAGTACTTC. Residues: CASSLGWSEQYF. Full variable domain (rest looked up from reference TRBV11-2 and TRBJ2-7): EAGVAQSPRYKIIEKRQSVAFWCNPISGHATLYWYQQILGQGPKLLIQFQNNGVVDDSQLPKDRFSAERLKGVDSTLKIQPAKLEDSAVYLCASSLGWSEQYFGPGTRLTVT.

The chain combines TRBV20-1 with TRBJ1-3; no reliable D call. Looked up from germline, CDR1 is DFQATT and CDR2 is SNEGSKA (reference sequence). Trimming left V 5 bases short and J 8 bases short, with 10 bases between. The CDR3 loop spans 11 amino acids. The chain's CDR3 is CSALGRDTIYF. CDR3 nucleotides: TGCAGTGCTCTAGGTCGCGACACCATATATTTT.

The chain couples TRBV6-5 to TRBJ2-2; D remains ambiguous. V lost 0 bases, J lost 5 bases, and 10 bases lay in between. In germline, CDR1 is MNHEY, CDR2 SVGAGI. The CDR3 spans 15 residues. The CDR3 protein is CASSYSDVGTGELFF. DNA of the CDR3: TGTGCCAGCAGTTACTCTGACGTAGGGACCGGGGAGCTGTTTTTT.

In nucleotides, the CDR3 is TGTGCCAGCTCCCGACAGGGACAGAAAGAAGAGACCCAGTACTTC. It codes for CASSRQGQKEETQYF. The chain couples TRBV2 to TRBJ2-5; 7 bases match TRBD1. This CDR3 comprises 15 residues. V was clipped by 8 bases and J by 3 bases; unmatched bases: 12. Per germline, CDR1 SNHLY and CDR2 FYNNEI.

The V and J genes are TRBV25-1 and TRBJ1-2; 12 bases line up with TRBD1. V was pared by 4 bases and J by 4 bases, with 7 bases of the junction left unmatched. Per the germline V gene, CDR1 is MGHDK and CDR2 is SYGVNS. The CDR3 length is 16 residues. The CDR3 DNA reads TGTGCCAGCAGTGGGGTTCGGGACAGGGGGCCCTATGGCTACACCTTC. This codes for CASSGVRDRGPYGYTF.

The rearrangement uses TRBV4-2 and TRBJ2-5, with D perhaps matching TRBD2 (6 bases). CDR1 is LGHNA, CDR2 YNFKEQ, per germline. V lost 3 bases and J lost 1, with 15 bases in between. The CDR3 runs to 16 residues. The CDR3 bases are TGTGCCAGCAGCCATGGGCTCACTAGCAGCCAAGAGACCCAGTACTTC. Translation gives CASSHGLTSSQETQYF.

In nucleotides, the CDR3 is TGTGCCAGCAGGGGACGGGGAGTTAGCTATGGCTACACCTTC. This translates into CASRGRGVSYGYTF. V and J are TRBV6-1 and TRBJ1-2; D perhaps matches TRBD1 (5 bases). The germline CDR1 and CDR2 sequences are MNHNS and SASEGT. The V and J ends lost 6 bases and 4 bases respectively, with 15 bases between them. This CDR3 has 14 residues.

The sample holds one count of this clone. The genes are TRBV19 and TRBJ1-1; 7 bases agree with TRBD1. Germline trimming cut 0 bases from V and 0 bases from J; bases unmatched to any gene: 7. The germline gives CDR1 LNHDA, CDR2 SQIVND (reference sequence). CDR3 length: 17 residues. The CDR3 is CASSIESSGTVNTEAFF. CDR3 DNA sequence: TGTGCCAGTAGTATAGAATCGAGCGGGACAGTGAACACTGAAGCTTTCTTT.

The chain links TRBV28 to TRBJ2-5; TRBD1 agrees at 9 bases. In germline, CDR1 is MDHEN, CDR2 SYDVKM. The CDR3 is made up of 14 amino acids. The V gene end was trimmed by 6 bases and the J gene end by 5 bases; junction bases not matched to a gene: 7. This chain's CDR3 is CASRRTGDRETQYF. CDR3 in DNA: TGTGCCAGCAGACGGACAGGGGATAGGGAGACCCAGTACTTC.

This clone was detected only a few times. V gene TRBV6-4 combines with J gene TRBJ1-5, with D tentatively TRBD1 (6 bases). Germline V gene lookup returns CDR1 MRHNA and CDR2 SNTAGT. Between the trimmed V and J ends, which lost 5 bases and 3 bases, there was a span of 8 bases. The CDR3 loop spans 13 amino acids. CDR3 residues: CASSRTDNQPQHF. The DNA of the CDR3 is TGTGCCAGCAGTCGGACAGACAATCAGCCCCAGCATTTT.